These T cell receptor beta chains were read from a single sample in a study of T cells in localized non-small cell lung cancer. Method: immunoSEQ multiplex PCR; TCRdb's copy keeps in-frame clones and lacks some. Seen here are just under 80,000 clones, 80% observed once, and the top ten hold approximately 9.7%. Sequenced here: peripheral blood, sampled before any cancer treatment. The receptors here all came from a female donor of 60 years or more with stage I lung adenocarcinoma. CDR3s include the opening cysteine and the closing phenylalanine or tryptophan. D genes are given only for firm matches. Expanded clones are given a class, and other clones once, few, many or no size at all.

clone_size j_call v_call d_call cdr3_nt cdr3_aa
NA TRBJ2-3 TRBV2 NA TGTGCCAGCAGCGCGTTAGGCACAGATACGCAGTATTTT CASSALGTDTQYF
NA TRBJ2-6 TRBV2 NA TGTGCCAGCAGGCAGGGTGGCCCTGGGGCCAACGTCCTGACTTTC CASRQGGPGANVLTF
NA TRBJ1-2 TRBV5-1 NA TGCGCCAGCCGAAAAACAGGCCTCTATGGCTACACCTTC CASRKTGLYGYTF
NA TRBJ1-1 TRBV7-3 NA TGTGCCAGCAGCTTAGACAGCGCCCCTAACACTGAAGCTTTCTTT CASSLDSAPNTEAFF
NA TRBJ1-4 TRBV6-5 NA TGTGCCAGCAGTATAACCGGGAGAAAGGAAAAACTGTTTTTT CASSITGRKEKLFF
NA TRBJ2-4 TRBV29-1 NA TGCAGCGTCGAGGGTGGGGCGGAACTAGCCAAAAACATTCAGTACTTC CSVEGGAELAKNIQYF
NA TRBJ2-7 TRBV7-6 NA TGTGCCAGCAGCTTAGGCGTGACACCCTCCTACGAGCAGTACTTC CASSLGVTPSYEQYF
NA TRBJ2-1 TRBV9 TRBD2 TGTGCCAGCAGTCACCCCCGGACTAGCGGGGACAATGAGCAGTTCTTC CASSHPRTSGDNEQFF
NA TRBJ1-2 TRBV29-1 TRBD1 TGCAGTGCAGGGGGACAGAACTATGGCTACACCTTC CSAGGQNYGYTF
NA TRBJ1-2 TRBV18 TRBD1 TGTGCCAGCTCCCGGGAGGGACAGTCCAACTATGGCTACACCTTC CASSREGQSNYGYTF
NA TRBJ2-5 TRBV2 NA TGTGCCAGCGGAAGAGATGGGACCCAGTACTTC CASGRDGTQYF
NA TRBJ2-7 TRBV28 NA TGTGCCAGCAGTTTTCGACACGAGCAGTACTTC CASSFRHEQYF
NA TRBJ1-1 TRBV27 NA TGTGCCAGCAGTTATAGGGCCCGCACTGAAGCTTTCTTT CASSYRARTEAFF
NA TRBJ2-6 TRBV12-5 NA TGTGCTAGTGGTTTGGCCGGTACCGGGGCCAACGTCCTGACTTTC CASGLAGTGANVLTF
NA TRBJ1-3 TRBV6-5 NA TGTGCCAGCAGTTACTCGGCAGGCTCGTTAGGAAACACCATATATTTT CASSYSAGSLGNTIYF
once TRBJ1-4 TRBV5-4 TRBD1 TGTGCCAGCAGCTCAAAGGGACAGCAACATGAAAAACTGTTTTTT CASSSKGQQHEKLFF
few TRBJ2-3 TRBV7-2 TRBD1 TGTGCCAGCAGCTTAGGCCCTCAGGGGGCTGGAGATACGCAGTATTTT CASSLGPQGAGDTQYF
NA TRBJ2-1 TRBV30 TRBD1 TGTGCCGGAAGACAGGGGCGGCAGTTCTTC CAGRQGRQFF
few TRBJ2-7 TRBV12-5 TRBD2 TGTGCTAGTGGTTTGGTATTGCTGGGCGGGGGGGCCTACGAGCAGTACTTC CASGLVLLGGGAYEQYF
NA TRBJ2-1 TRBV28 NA TGTGCCAGCAGTTTATCAACCGGGACGGCCCAGTTCTTC CASSLSTGTAQFF
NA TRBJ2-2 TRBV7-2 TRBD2 TGTGCCAGCAGCCCGGGCGGGACTAGCGGCACCGGGGAGCTGTTTTTT CASSPGGTSGTGELFF
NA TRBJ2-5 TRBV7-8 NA TGTGCCAGCAGCTTGGGCAGGGCAGAGACCCAGTACTTC CASSLGRAETQYF
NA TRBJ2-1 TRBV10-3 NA TGTGCCATCGGGCTCACGGATGGTTACAATGAGCAGTTCTTC CAIGLTDGYNEQFF
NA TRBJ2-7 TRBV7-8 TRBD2 TGTGCCAGCAGCACCCCGGGAGGGAACTACGAGCAGTACTTC CASSTPGGNYEQYF
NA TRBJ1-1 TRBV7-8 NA TGTGCCAGCAGCCCTCAGGGGAGAGGGACTGAAGCTTTCTTT CASSPQGRGTEAFF
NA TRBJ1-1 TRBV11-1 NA TGTGCCAGCGCCTCTTTGACTGAAGCTTTCTTT CASASLTEAFF
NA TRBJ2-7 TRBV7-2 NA TGTGCCAGCAGCTTGTCCGGGACACTCTACGAGCAGTACTTC CASSLSGTLYEQYF
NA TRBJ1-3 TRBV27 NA TGTGCCAGCAGTCCACGGACAGCATCTGGAAACACCATATATTTT CASSPRTASGNTIYF
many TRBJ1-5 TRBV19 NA TGTGCCAGTAACGGGCAGCGCAATCAGCCCCAGCATTTT CASNGQRNQPQHF
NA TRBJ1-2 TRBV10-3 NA TGTGCCATCAGTGAACAACAGAACCACTATGGCTACACCTTC CAISEQQNHYGYTF
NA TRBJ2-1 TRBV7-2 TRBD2 TGTGCCAGCAGCGACAGACTAGCGGGGGGGCGTTTCGCGCAGTTCTTC CASSDRLAGGRFAQFF
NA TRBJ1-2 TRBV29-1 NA TGCAGCGTTGACGTCGGAACGGATGGCTACACCTTC CSVDVGTDGYTF
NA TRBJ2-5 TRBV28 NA TGTGCCAGCAGTTTATTGGGGGGTGAAGAGACCCAGTACTTC CASSLLGGEETQYF
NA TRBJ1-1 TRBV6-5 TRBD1 TGTGCCAGCAGCCTAGACAGGGGGAGGGACACTGAAGCTTTCTTT CASSLDRGRDTEAFF
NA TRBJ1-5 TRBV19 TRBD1 TGTGCCAGTAGTATTCAGGGGGATCAGCCCCAGCATTTT CASSIQGDQPQHF
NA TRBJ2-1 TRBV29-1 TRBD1 TGCAGCGTTGAAGGTTACAGGGGCAATGAGCAGTTCTTC CSVEGYRGNEQFF
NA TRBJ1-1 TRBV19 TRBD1 TGTGCCAGTCGGGACAGGGCTGAAGCTTTCTTT CASRDRAEAFF
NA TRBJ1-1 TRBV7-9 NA TGTGCCAGCAGCTCGCCCGGGGGGACTGAAGCTTTCTTT CASSSPGGTEAFF
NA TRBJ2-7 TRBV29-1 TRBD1 TGCAGCGCAAGACAGGGGTGGACGGGGCGAACCTACGAGCAGTACTTC CSARQGWTGRTYEQYF
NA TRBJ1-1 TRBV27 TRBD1 TGTGCCAGCAGTTTACCTGGGACAGGAAAAGCTTTCTTT CASSLPGTGKAFF
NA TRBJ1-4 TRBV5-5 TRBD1 TGTGCCAGCAGCTTGCTAGGGGGCGTAGACGAAAAACTGTTTTTT CASSLLGGVDEKLFF
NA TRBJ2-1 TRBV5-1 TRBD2 TGCGCCAGCAGCTTTGGACTAGCGGGCTACAATGAGCAGTTCTTC CASSFGLAGYNEQFF
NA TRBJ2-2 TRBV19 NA TGTGCCAGTAGTATATCCGGGTGGGAGCTGTTTTTT CASSISGWELFF
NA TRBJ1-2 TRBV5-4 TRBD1 TGTGCCAGCAGGACACAGGGGACTAACTATGGCTACACCTTC CASRTQGTNYGYTF
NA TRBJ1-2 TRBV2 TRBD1 TGTGCCAGCAGTCTAACACAGGGGGTGGGTGGCTACACCTTC CASSLTQGVGGYTF
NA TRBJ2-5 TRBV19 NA TGTGCCAGCGGCGGGTTCTTCGGGGAGACCCAGTACTTC CASGGFFGETQYF
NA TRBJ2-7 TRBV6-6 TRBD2 TGTGCCAGCAGTTGGGGACTAGACCTCTACGAGCAGTACTTC CASSWGLDLYEQYF
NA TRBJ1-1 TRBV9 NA TGTGCCAGCAGCGTACTTTTAAACACTGAAGCTTTCTTT CASSVLLNTEAFF
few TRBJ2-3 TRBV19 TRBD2 TGTGCCAGTAGTACAGCGGGAGGTCGAAAGACAGATACGCAGTATTTT CASSTAGGRKTDTQYF
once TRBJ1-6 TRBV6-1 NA TGTGCCAGCAGTGAAGAGGACCTAAATTCACCCCTCCACTTT CASSEEDLNSPLHF
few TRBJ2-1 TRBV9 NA TGTGCCAGCAGCCCTTACTCCTACAATGAGCAGTTCTTC CASSPYSYNEQFF
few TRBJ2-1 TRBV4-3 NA TGCGCCAGCAGCCAAGTCGAGGGCGGTATGGAGTTCTTC CASSQVEGGMEFF
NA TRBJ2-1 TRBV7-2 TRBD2 TGTGCCAGCAGCTTAAAGAGCGGGGGCTTCGGGAATGAGCAGTTCTTC CASSLKSGGFGNEQFF
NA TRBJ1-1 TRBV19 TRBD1 TGTGCCAGTAGTATGACAGGGGGCACTGAAGCTTTCTTT CASSMTGGTEAFF
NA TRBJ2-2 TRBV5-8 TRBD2 TGTGCCAGCAGCTACCCCCGACTAGCGGTGAACACCGGGGAGCTGTTTTTT CASSYPRLAVNTGELFF
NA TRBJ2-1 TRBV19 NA TGTGCCAGTAGTAGTGACAGCATCTTCCCCCGAGATGAGCAGTTCTTC CASSSDSIFPRDEQFF
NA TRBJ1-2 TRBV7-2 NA TGTGCCAGCAGCTTAGACCCGTACTATGGCTACACCTTC CASSLDPYYGYTF
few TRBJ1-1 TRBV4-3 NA TGCGCCAGCAGCCAAGATCGAGACCTCAGCGGCACTGAAGCTTTCTTT CASSQDRDLSGTEAFF
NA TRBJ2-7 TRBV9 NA TGTGCCAGCAGCGTAGGTGGGGGGCTCGGCGAGCAGTACTTC CASSVGGGLGEQYF